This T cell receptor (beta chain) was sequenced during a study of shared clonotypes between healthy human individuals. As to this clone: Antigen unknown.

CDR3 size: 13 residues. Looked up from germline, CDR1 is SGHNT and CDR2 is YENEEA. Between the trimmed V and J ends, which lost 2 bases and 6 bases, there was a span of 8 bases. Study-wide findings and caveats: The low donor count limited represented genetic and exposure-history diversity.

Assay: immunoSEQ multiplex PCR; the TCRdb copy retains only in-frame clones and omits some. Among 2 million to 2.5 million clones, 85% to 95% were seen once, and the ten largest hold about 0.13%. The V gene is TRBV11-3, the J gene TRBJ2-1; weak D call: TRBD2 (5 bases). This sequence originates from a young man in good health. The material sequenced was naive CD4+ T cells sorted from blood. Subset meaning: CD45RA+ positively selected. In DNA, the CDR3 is TGTGCCAGCAGCTTAAGAGGGAGCAATGAGCAGTTCTTC. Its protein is CASSLRGSNEQFF. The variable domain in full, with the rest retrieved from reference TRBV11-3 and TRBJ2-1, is EAGVVQSPRYKIIEKKQPVAFWCNPISGHNTLYWYLQNLGQGPELLIRYENEEAVDDSQLPKDRFSAERLKGVDSTLKIQPAELGDSAVYLCASSLRGSNEQFFGPGTRLTVL.